A single sample gave rise to the 21 T cell receptor beta chains below, sequenced in a study of Graves' ophthalmopathy and Graves' hyperthyroidism. From RNA, the CDR3 regions of TCR beta chains were amplified and sequenced. RT-PCR in the first round used HTBI primers; a second-round multiplex PCR followed. In TCRdb, the multiplex PCR reads were re-called with MiXCR into one record per CDR3 protein. The repertoire holds around 50,000 distinct CDR3 sequences, roughly 52% seen once, with 23% in the top ten. Sample: peripheral blood. The receptors come from an adult man with Graves' ophthalmopathy.

With respect to this clonotype: The conserved final phenylalanine or tryptophan is absent from the CDR3, which likely points to a read error. Because the CDR3's place on the DNA is in doubt, the DNA is left out and the CDR3 is given as listed by TCRdb. The chain recombines TRBV2 with TRBJ2-7; TRBD1, the D gene given by the table, was not confirmed from the DNA. In germline, CDR1 is SNHLY, CDR2 FYNNEI. The CDR3 extends over 15 residues, inclusive of both ends. The chain's CDR3 is CASSVQGDRGYERYS.

This clonotype was found a few times. This rearrangement joins TRBV2 to TRBJ2-7; 7 nucleotides agree with TRBD2. Germline trimming cut 3 bases from V and 2 bases from J; bases unmatched to any gene: 7. CDR3 length: 15 amino acids. Germline loops: CDR1 SNHLY, CDR2 FYNNEI. The CDR3 is CASSDTLAVAYEQYF. The DNA for the CDR3 is TGTGCCAGCAGTGATACGCTAGCGGTTGCCTACGAGCAGTACTTC.

V is TRBV5-1 and J is TRBJ1-4; D possibly corresponds to TRBD1 (5 bases). Germline CDR1 is SGHRS and CDR2 is YFSETQ. The V end lost 1 base, the J end lost 7 bases, and 20 bases lay between the germline ends. The CDR3 extends over 17 amino acids. The CDR3 protein is CASSLRGRGAIGEKLFF. In DNA form, the CDR3 reads TGCGCCAGCAGCTTGAGGGGCCGAGGGGCTATTGGTGAAAAACTGTTTTTT. Complete variable domain (other parts from reference TRBV5-1 and TRBJ1-4): KAGVTQTPRYLIKTRGQQVTLSCSPISGHRSVSWYQQTPGQGLQFLFEYFSETQRNKGNFPGRFSGRQFSNSRSEMNVSTLELGDSALYLCASSLRGRGAIGEKLFFGSGTQLSVL.

This clonotype was counted many times. V gene TRBV12-3 or TRBV12-4 combines with J gene TRBJ1-2; 11 nucleotides line up with TRBD1. The length of the CDR3 is 14 residues. V dropped 3 bases and J dropped 8; count of bases not matched to a gene: 5. CDR3 in amino acids: CASSFAGQGAGYTF. DNA for the CDR3: TGTGCCAGCAGTTTTGCCGGACAGGGGGCGGGCTACACCTTC.

This clonotype has just a few counts. The J gene is TRBJ1-4, the V gene TRBV24-1; D is unclear. This CDR3 has 14 amino acids. Looked up from germline, CDR1 is KGHDR and CDR2 is SFDVKD. V shed 1 base and J shed 8 bases, with 10 bases lying between them. This CDR3 is CATSDFPNGEKLFF. CDR3 bases: TGTGCCACCAGTGATTTCCCGAACGGAGAAAAACTGTTTTTT.

This clonotype was recorded many times. V gene TRBV29-1 combines with J gene TRBJ2-7; D is uncertain. The CDR3 extends over 12 amino acids. Germline V gene sequence: CDR1 SQVTM, CDR2 ANQGSEA. V was pared by 7 bases and J by 0 bases, with 10 bases between. Here the CDR3 reads CSARVGSYEQYF. CDR3 nucleotides: TGCAGCGCCCGGGTGGGCTCCTACGAGCAGTACTTC.

As concerns this clonotype: A much larger clone is a single base away; this may be a read error. This chain connects TRBV30 to TRBJ2-7; 9 positions match TRBD1. V gave up 4 bases and J gave up 4 bases; unmatched junction bases: 11. The CDR3 is made up of 15 amino acids. Germline V gives CDR1 GTSNPN, CDR2 SVGIG (reference sequence). The CDR3 spells CAWNNGGTGKYEQYF. CDR3 sequence (DNA): TGTGCCTGGAATAACGGGGGGACAGGGAAATACGAGCAGTACTTC.

This clonotype was seen at least ten times. CDR3: CATSDLGVTGTSTDTQYF. The CDR3 coding sequence is TGTGCCACCAGTGATTTGGGGGTGACAGGGACTAGCACAGATACGCAGTATTTT. This rearrangement joins TRBV24-1 to TRBJ2-3, with D tentatively TRBD1 (7 bases). CDR3 length: 18 residues. The V and J ends lost 0 bases and 0 bases respectively, with 15 bases between them. Germline CDR1 and CDR2: KGHDR and SFDVKD.

This clonotype showed up many times. The genes are TRBV28 and TRBJ2-7, with 10 bases identical to TRBD2. The CDR3 loop spans 15 amino acids. J gave up 7 bases and V 4 bases, and 10 bases lay outside the gene matches. Germline V gene lookup returns CDR1 MDHEN and CDR2 SYDVKM. This chain's CDR3 is CASSSLAGDRSEQYF. The CDR3 nucleotides are TGTGCCAGCAGTTCCCTAGCGGGGGACAGGAGTGAGCAGTACTTC.

This clonotype was detected ten times or more. The V and J genes are TRBV7-9 and TRBJ2-2; D is possibly TRBD2 (6 bases). The CDR3 extends over 13 amino acids. The germline CDR1 and CDR2 sequences are SEHNR and FQNEAQ (reference sequence). Between the trimmed V and J ends, which lost 3 bases and 6 bases, there was a span of 8 bases. The CDR3 sequence is CASSLWGAGELFF. The CDR3 coding sequence is TGTGCCAGCAGCTTGTGGGGGGCCGGGGAGCTGTTTTTT.

The chain carries TRBV7-3 and TRBJ1-1; D perhaps matches TRBD1 (5 bases). CDR3 size: 18 residues. The V end lost 4 bases, the J end lost 1 base, and 22 bases lay between the germline ends. From germline, CDR1 is SGHTA and CDR2 FQGTGA. The CDR3 DNA follows: TGTGCCAGCAGCTCCCTTACTAGCGGGATAGGGACGAACACTGAAGCTTTCTTT. Protein product: CASSSLTSGIGTNTEAFF.

The CDR3 DNA is TGTGCCAGCAGTGAAGGGCTAGCGGGAGACTCAGATACGCAGTATTTT. Translation gives CASSEGLAGDSDTQYF. The genes are TRBV2 and TRBJ2-3; 10 bases are a match to TRBD2. Germline CDR1 is SNHLY and CDR2 is FYNNEI. The CDR3 runs 16 residues. Unmatched junction bases numbered 5, after V lost 1 base and J lost 4 bases.

The rearrangement uses TRBV6-1 and TRBJ1-4; a possible D gene is TRBD1 (5 bases). The CDR3 has 15 residues. The germline V gene has CDR1 MNHNS and CDR2 SASEGT. The V end was cut by 5 bases, the J end by 7 bases, with 17 bases between. CDR3 sequence (DNA): TGTGCCAGCAGTCCGCGGCAGGGAGGGACTGAAAAACTGTTTTTT. Translation gives CASSPRQGGTEKLFF.

The chain combines TRBV6-6 with TRBJ2-7, with D maybe TRBD1 (5 bases). V was trimmed by 6 bases and J by 5 bases, leaving 14 bases between them. This CDR3 is built from 13 residues. Looked up from germline, CDR1 is MNHNY and CDR2 is SVGAGI (reference sequence). CDR3 nucleotides: TGTGCCAGCAGGCGCAGGGCCGAAAACGAGCAGTACTTC. Amino acids: CASRRRAENEQYF.

This clonotype was detected a few times. The rearrangement joins TRBV7-2 to TRBJ2-7; D gene ambiguous. The CDR3 is 12 residues long. V lost 5 bases to trimming and J lost 6 bases, with 11 bases between them. Germline values: CDR1 SGHTA, CDR2 FQGNSA. DNA for the CDR3: TGTGCCAGCAGCCTGACGGTTCGCGAGCAGTACTTC. Translated, it gives CASSLTVREQYF. Complete variable domain (other parts from reference TRBV7-2 and TRBJ2-7): GAGVSQSPSNKVTEKGKDVELRCDPISGHTALYWYRQSLGQGLEFLIYFQGNSAPDKSGLPSDRFSAERTGGSVSTLTIQRTQQEDSAVYLCASSLTVREQYFGPGTRLTVT.

There are many counts of this clonotype. The chain uses TRBV28 and TRBJ2-2; D unclear. The CDR3 contains 12 residues. Germline loops: CDR1 MDHEN, CDR2 SYDVKM. Deletions cut 7 bases from V and 9 bases from J, with 12 bases between. The CDR3 bases are TGTGCCAGCAAATCTGAGTTCCGGGAGCTGTTTTTT. Protein: CASKSEFRELFF. Based on the CDR3 plus reference TRBV28 and TRBJ2-2, the full variable domain is DVKVTQSSRYLVKRTGEKVFLECVQDMDHENMFWYRQDPGLGLRLIYFSYDVKMKEKGDIPEGYSVSREKKERFSLILESASTNQTSMYLCASKSEFRELFFGEGSRLTVL.

The chain uses TRBV10-3 and TRBJ1-4; 8 nucleotides line up with TRBD1. The CDR3 consists of 17 residues. Germline V gene data show CDR1 as ENHRY and CDR2 as SYGVKD. J lost 5 bases, V lost 3 bases, and 11 bases had no gene match. This chain's CDR3 is CAISENLGDRINEKLFF. CDR3 nucleotide sequence: TGTGCCATCAGTGAAAATTTGGGGGACAGGATAAATGAAAAACTGTTTTTT.

A remark on this clonotype: An end of the junction does not agree with germline; a read error may underlie this. J is TRBJ2-7 and V is TRBV20-1, with D perhaps assigned TRBD1 or TRBD2 (5 bases each). Germline CDR1 DFQATT, CDR2 SNEGSKA (reference sequence). The CDR3 sequence is 15 residues long. The CDR3 coding sequence is TGCAGTACTAGAGATCTAAGCAGGGAAAACTACGAGCAGTACTTC. Amino acids: CSTRDLSRENYEQYF.

This clonotype was counted ten times or more. The rearrangement joins TRBV5-1 to TRBJ1-6, with unresolved D. Per the germline V gene, CDR1 is SGHRS and CDR2 is YFSETQ. This CDR3 spans 17 amino acids. Trimming left V 2 bases short and J 0 bases short, with 12 bases between. This chain's CDR3 is CASSLDAGFSYNSPLHF. The CDR3 DNA sequence: TGCGCCAGCAGCTTAGATGCAGGTTTCTCCTATAATTCACCCCTCCACTTT.

This clonotype was counted at least ten times. This chain links TRBV6-2 or TRBV6-3 with TRBJ2-1; D remains unclear. CDR1 is MNHEY, CDR2 SVGEGT, per germline. CDR3 length: 15 residues. Trimming took 7 bases from V and 0 from J, leaving 13 bases between them. The CDR3 nucleotides are TGTGCCAGCACCTACAGCCTCCTCTCCTACAATGAGCAGTTCTTC. This codes for CASTYSLLSYNEQFF.

This clonotype was counted once. This rearrangement joins TRBV20-1 to TRBJ2-1, with TRBD2 matching over 8 bases. V gave up 0 bases and J gave up 0 bases; unmatched junction bases: 4. The germline V gene encodes CDR1 DFQATT and CDR2 SNEGSKA (reference sequence). CDR3 length: 16 residues. CDR3 sequence: CSARDLAGSSYNEQFF. The CDR3 nucleotides read TGCAGTGCTAGAGATCTAGCGGGTAGCTCCTACAATGAGCAGTTCTTC.